Detailed here is one TCR beta chain. The data originate from a study of blood T cell repertoires in COVID-19. Overall study: Donors in the United States, Italy and Spain gave samples during acute or convalescent COVID-19. Sample material is recorded as cDNA or gDNA derived from T cells, B-cell-depleted T cells, or PBMCs.

Original methodology: Quantification of nucleated cells was approximated via reference gene primer amplification. Sequencing used immunoSEQ multiplex PCR; TCRdb keeps in-frame clones, though not all of them. For V, J and clone size, that table is used; D and trimming come from the DNA. Found here are approximately 270,000 clones, 70% to 90% of them singletons; the top ten hold approximately 3.3%. The sequence derives from a man between 18 and 35 years old with active or convalescent COVID-19. The sample comprised peripheral blood.

The CDR3 region has the DNA TGTGCCAGCAGCGTAGTGGGAGGGTTCAGCACAGATACGCAGTATTTT. Protein: CASSVVGGFSTDTQYF. This sequence joins TRBV9 and TRBJ2-3; TRBD2 aligns across 7 bases. This CDR3 has 16 amino acids. V shed 0 bases and J 0 bases; nucleotides not matched to a gene: 4. Germline V gene sequence: CDR1 SGDLS, CDR2 YYNGEE.